The entry below gives a single T cell receptor (beta chain) sequence along with its context. The sample belongs to a study of T cell changes during pregnancy in multiple sclerosis. Germline V gene data show CDR1 as SEHNR and CDR2 as FQNEAQ (reference sequence). CDR3 length: 14 residues. V was cut by 5 bases and J by 3 bases, with 11 bases left in between. TCRdb's table, derived via immunoSEQ multiplex PCR, lists solely in-frame clones and lacks some. Of approximately 48,000 clones in the sample, over 85% were seen once. The clonotype comes from a female donor with multiple sclerosis, enrolled in a pregnancy study. This specimen was CD8+ T cells from peripheral blood mononuclear cells, taken before pregnancy. The rearrangement links TRBV7-9 to TRBJ1-5; unclear D gene. CDR3 in amino acids: CASSPEGINQPQHF. For the CDR3, the DNA is TGTGCCAGCAGCCCAGAGGGTATCAATCAGCCCCAGCATTTT.